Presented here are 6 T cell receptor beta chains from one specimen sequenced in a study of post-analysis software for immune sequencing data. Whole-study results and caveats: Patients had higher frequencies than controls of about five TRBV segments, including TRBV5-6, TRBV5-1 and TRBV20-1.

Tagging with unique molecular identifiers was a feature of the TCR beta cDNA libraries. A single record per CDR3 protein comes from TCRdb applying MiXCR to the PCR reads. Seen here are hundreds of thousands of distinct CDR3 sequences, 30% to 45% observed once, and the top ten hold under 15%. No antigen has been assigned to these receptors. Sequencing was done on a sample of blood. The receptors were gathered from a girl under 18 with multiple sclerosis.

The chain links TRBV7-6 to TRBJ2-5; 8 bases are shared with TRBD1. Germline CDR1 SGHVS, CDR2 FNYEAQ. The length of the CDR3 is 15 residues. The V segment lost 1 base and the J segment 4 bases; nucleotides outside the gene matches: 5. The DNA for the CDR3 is TGTGCCAGCAGCTTAGTCCGGACAGGGAGAGAGACCCAGTACTTC. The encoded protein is CASSLVRTGRETQYF. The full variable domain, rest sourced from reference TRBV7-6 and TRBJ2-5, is GAGVSQSPRYKVTKRGQDVALRCDPISGHVSLYWYRQALGQGPEFLTYFNYEAQQDKSGLPNDRFSAERPEGSISTLTIQRTEQRDSAMYRCASSLVRTGRETQYFGPGTRLLVL.

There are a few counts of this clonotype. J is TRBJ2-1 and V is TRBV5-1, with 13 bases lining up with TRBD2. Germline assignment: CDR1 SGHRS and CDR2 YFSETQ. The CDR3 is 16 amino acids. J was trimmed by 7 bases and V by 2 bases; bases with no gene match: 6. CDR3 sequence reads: CASSLTGLAGDNEQFF. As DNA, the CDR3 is TGCGCCAGCAGCTTAACCGGACTAGCGGGGGATAATGAGCAGTTCTTC.

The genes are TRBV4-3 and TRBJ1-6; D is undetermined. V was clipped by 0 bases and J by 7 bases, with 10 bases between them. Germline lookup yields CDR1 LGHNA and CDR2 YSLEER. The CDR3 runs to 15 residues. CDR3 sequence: CASSQEGSGNSPLHF. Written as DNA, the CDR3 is TGCGCCAGCAGCCAAGAAGGTAGTGGAAATTCACCCCTCCACTTT.

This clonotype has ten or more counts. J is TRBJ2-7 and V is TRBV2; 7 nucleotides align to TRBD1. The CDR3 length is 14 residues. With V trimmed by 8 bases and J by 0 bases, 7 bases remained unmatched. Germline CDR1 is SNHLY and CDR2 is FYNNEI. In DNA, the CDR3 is TGTGCCAGCCAGGGGGATCATTCCTCCTACGAGCAGTACTTC. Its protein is CASQGDHSSYEQYF.

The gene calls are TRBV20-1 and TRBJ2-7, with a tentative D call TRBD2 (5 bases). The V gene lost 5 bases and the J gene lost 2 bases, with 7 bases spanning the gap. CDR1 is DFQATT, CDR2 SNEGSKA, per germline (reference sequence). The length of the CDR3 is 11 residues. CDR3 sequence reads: CSAFSAYEQYF. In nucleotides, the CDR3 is TGCAGTGCTTTTAGCGCCTACGAGCAGTACTTC.

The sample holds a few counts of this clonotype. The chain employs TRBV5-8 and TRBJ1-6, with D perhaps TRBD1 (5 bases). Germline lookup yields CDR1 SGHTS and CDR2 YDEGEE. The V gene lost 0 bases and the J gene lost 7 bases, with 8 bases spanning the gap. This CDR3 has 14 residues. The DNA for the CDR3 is TGTGCCAGCAGCTTGGGACAGTGGAATTCACCCCTCCACTTT. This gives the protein CASSLGQWNSPLHF.